This T cell receptor (beta chain) was profiled in a study of regulatory T cells in long-lasting Graves disease. Points from the study as a whole: Persistent disease was characterized by preferential usage of TRBV28, TRBJ1-2 and TRBJ2-5.

This clonotype was seen many times. Its specificity is unknown. This sample's time point: newly diagnosed GD, antithyroid drugs for less than 3 months. Scientists built the TCR library using RNA that was extracted from PBMCs. J gave up 10 bases and V 7 bases, and 9 bases lay outside the gene matches. The CDR3 loop spans 13 amino acids. Per germline, CDR1 MDHEN and CDR2 SYDVKM. Combining iRepertoire HTBI primers with Arm-PCR of CDR3 regions, the authors built TCR beta libraries. TCRdb re-called the multiplex PCR reads through MiXCR, storing one row per CDR3 protein. This sample has over 350,000 distinct CDR3 sequences, with 12% to 15% found just once. This sample also appeared in a second study, on T cells in Graves' hyperthyroidism and ophthalmopathy. As that report states: TCR CDR3 regions were first amplified by RT-PCR with HTBI primers.

The TCR originated in a woman aged 45-65 years with Graves disease. The rearrangement links TRBV28 to TRBJ1-4; 7 bases are shared with TRBD1. The material sequenced was peripheral blood mononuclear cells (PBMCs), taken at new diagnosis, from a patient treated with antithyroid drugs. The CDR3 DNA reads as TGTGCCAGCACGGGACAGCTTTATCGAAAACTGTTTTTT. As protein: CASTGQLYRKLFF.